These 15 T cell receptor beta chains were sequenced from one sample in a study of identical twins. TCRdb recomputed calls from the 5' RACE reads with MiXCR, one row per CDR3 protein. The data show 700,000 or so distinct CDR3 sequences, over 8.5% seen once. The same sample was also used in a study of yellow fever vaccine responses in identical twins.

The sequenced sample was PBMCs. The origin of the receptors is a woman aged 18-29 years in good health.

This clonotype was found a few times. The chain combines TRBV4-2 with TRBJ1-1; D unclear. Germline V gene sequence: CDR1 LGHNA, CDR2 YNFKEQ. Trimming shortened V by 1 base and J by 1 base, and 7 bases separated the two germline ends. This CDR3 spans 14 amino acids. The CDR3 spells CASSQVPENTEAFF. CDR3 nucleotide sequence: TGTGCCAGCAGCCAAGTACCAGAGAACACTGAAGCTTTCTTT.

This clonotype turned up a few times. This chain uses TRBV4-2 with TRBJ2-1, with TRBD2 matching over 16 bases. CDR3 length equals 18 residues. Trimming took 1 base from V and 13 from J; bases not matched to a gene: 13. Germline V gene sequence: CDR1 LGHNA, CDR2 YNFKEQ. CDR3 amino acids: CASSQGLAPGLAGGYQFF. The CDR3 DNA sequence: TGTGCCAGCAGCCAAGGGTTAGCTCCGGGACTAGCGGGGGGGTATCAGTTCTTC.

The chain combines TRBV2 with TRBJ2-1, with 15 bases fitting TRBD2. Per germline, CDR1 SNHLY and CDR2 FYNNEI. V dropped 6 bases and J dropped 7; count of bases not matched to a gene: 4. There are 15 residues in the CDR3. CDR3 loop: CASRGLAGGVNEQFF. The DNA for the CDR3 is TGTGCCAGCAGGGGACTAGCGGGGGGTGTGAATGAGCAGTTCTTC.

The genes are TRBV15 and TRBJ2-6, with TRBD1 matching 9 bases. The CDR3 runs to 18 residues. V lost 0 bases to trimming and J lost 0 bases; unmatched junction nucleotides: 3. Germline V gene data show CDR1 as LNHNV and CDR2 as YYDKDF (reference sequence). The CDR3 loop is CATSRDSGQGSGANVLTF. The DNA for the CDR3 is TGTGCCACCAGCAGAGATTCGGGACAGGGCTCTGGGGCCAACGTCCTGACTTTC.

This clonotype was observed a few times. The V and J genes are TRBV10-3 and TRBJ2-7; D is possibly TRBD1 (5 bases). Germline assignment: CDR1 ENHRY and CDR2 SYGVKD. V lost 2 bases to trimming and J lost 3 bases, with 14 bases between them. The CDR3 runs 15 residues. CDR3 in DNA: TGTGCCATCAGTGAGGGGGCTAAGAGTCTCTACGAGCAGTACTTC. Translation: CAISEGAKSLYEQYF.

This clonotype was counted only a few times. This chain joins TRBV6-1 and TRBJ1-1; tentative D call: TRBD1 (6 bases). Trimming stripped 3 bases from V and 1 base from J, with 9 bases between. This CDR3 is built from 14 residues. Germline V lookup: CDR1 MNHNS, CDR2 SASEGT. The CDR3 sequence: CASSDRQENTEAFF. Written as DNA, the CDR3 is TGTGCCAGCAGTGATCGACAGGAGAACACTGAAGCTTTCTTT.

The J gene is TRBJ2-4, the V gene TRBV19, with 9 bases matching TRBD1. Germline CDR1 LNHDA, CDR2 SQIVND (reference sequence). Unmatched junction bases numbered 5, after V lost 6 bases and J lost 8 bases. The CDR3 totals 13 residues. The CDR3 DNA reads TGTGCCAGTAGGGACAGGGGAGAATACATTCAGTACTTC. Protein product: CASRDRGEYIQYF.

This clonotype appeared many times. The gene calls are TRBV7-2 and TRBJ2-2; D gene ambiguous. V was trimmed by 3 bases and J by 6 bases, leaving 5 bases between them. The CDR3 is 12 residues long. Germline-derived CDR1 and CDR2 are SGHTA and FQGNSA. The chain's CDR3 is CASSLNAGELFF. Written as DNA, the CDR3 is TGTGCCAGCAGCTTGAATGCCGGGGAGCTGTTTTTT.

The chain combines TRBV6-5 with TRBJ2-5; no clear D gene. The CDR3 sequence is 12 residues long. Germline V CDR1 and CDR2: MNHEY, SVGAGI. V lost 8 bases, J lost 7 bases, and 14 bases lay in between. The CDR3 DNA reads TGTGCCAGCCAAAAACGTGGTGGGACCCAGTACTTC. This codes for CASQKRGGTQYF.

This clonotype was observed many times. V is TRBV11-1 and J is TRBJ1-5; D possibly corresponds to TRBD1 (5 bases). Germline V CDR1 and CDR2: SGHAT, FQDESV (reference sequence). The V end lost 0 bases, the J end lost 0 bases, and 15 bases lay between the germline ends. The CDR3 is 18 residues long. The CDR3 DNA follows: TGTGCCAGCAGCTTAGCTACCCAAAGGACAAATAGCAATCAGCCCCAGCATTTT. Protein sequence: CASSLATQRTNSNQPQHF.

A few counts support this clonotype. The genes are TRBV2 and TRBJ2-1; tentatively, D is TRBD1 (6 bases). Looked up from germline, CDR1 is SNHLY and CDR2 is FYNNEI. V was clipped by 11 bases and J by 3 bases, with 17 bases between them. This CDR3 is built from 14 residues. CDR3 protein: CALRRGEGYNEQFF. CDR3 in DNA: TGTGCCTTGCGCAGGGGAGAGGGCTACAATGAGCAGTTCTTC.

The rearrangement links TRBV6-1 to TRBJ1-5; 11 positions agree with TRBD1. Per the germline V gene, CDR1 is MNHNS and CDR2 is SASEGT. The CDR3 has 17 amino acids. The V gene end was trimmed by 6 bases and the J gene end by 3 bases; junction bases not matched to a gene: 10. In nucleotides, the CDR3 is TGTGCCAGCAGCCCGGGACAGGGGGGTGGGACCAATCAGCCCCAGCATTTT. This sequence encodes CASSPGQGGGTNQPQHF.

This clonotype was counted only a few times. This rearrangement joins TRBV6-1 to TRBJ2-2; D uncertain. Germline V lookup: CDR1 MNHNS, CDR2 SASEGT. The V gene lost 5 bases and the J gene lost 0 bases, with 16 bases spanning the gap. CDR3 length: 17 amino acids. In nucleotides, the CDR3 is TGTGCCAGCAGTCCAGCTACAGTCTTCGCGAACACCGGGGAGCTGTTTTTT. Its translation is CASSPATVFANTGELFF.

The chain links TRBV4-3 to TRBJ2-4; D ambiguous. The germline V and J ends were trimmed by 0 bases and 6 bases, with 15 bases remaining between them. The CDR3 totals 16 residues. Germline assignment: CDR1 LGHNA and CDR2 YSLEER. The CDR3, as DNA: TGCGCCAGCAGCCAAGAGAGAGCCGGGCTGGGAAACATTCAGTACTTC. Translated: CASSQERAGLGNIQYF.

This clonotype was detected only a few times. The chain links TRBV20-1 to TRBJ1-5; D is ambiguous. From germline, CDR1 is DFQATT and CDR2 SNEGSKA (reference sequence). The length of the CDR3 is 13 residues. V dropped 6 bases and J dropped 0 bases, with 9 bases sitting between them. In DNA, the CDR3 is TGCAGTGCCCCCTCCTATAGCAATCAGCCCCAGCATTTT. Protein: CSAPSYSNQPQHF.